The 16 T cell receptor beta chains listed next were all sequenced from one sample in a study of shared clonotypes between healthy human individuals. Repertoires were generated with immunoSEQ multiplex PCR, while TCRdb's copy carries only in-frame clones and drops some. The data show 300,000 to 400,000 clones, 70% to 75% seen once. Sequenced material: memory CD4+ T cells sorted from blood. Stated subset: CD45RA-negative fraction. These receptor sequences come from a man younger than 40 in good health.

Concerning this clone: This sequence may be a read error, since a much larger clone differs from it by one base. The V gene is TRBV11-2, the J gene TRBJ2-1, with D possibly being TRBD1 (5 bases). Per the germline V gene, CDR1 is SGHAT and CDR2 is FQNNGV. V was pared by 0 bases and J by 6 bases, with 6 bases between. The CDR3 loop spans 13 amino acids. CDR3 in amino acids: CASSLDRANEQFF. CDR3 coding DNA: TGTGCCAGCAGCTTAGACAGGGCCAATGAGCAGTTCTTC.

This chain uses TRBV2 with TRBJ2-4; TRBD1 is a possible D gene (5 bases). V gave up 1 base and J gave up 10 bases, with 11 bases separating them. This CDR3 comprises 13 residues. The germline CDR1 and CDR2 sequences are SNHLY and FYNNEI. The DNA for the CDR3 is TGTGCCAGCAGTGAAGTGCCGCAGGGAATTCAGTACTTC. This sequence encodes CASSEVPQGIQYF.

The gene calls are TRBV10-1 and TRBJ2-4; TRBD1 might be the D (6 bases). Germline V CDR1 and CDR2: WNHNN, SYGVQD (reference sequence). The V end was cut by 6 bases, the J end by 6 bases, with 9 bases between. The CDR3 extends over 12 amino acids. CDR3 sequence (DNA): TGCGCCAGCAGCGCGGACAGAAACATTCAGTACTTC. Encoded protein: CASSADRNIQYF.

This rearrangement joins TRBV10-3 to TRBJ2-1; TRBD2 aligns across 9 bases. This CDR3 is built from 17 residues. Looked up from germline, CDR1 is ENHRY and CDR2 is SYGVKD. V gave up 3 bases and J gave up 8 bases; unmatched junction bases: 14. The chain's CDR3 is CAISESSASGRSDEQFF. As DNA, the CDR3 is TGTGCCATCAGTGAATCGTCCGCAAGCGGGAGGTCTGATGAGCAGTTCTTC.

This clone was recorded once. The chain uses TRBV6-5 and TRBJ2-7, with D maybe TRBD1 (5 bases). Germline V gene sequence: CDR1 MNHEY, CDR2 SVGAGI. This CDR3 has 14 residues. Trimming removed 2 bases from V and 4 bases from J, with 12 bases in between. Here the CDR3 reads CASSYQGRSYEQYF. CDR3 coding DNA: TGTGCCAGCAGTTACCAGGGTCGGTCGTACGAGCAGTACTTC.

The chain combines TRBV6-1 with TRBJ1-2, with D perhaps matching TRBD1 (5 bases). Germline V gene lookup returns CDR1 MNHNS and CDR2 SASEGT. With 11 bases removed from V and 3 bases from J, the gap between germline ends came to 19 bases. The CDR3 contains 14 residues. The CDR3 here is CASSGGVGDYGYTF. The DNA of the CDR3 is TGTGCCTCAAGCGGAGGGGTAGGGGACTATGGCTACACCTTC.

J is TRBJ2-5 and V is TRBV11-1, with a weak D call TRBD1 (6 bases). Germline loops: CDR1 SGHAT, CDR2 FQDESV (reference sequence). Trimming removed 5 bases at V and 4 bases at J, with 20 bases between. The CDR3 has 16 residues. The CDR3 DNA reads TGTGCCAGCAGCCCGTACGGGACAACCAGGGGAGAGACCCAGTACTTC. It codes for CASSPYGTTRGETQYF. The full variable domain, completed using reference TRBV11-1 and TRBJ2-5, is EAEVAQSPRYKITEKSQAVAFWCDPISGHATLYWYRQILGQGPELLVQFQDESVVDDSQLPKDRFSAERLKGVDSTLKIQPAELGDSAMYLCASSPYGTTRGETQYFGPGTRLLVL.

The V gene is TRBV11-3, the J gene TRBJ1-1; D ambiguous. This CDR3 has 20 amino acids. V lost 2 bases, J lost 1 base, and 26 bases lay in between. Germline V gene lookup returns CDR1 SGHNT and CDR2 YENEEA. DNA for the CDR3: TGTGCCAGCAGCTTAAGTCTTCCGGCTTTTGCGGGTAAGTGGAACACTGAAGCTTTCTTT. It translates to CASSLSLPAFAGKWNTEAFF.

The count of this clone is one. The chain links TRBV9 to TRBJ1-1, with TRBD1 as a possible D gene (6 bases). Germline V gene lookup returns CDR1 SGDLS and CDR2 YYNGEE. CDR3 length: 16 residues. Between the trimmed V and J ends, which lost 4 bases and 1 base, there was a span of 17 bases. This CDR3 reads CASSPRVGGRNTEAFF. CDR3 nucleotides: TGTGCCAGCAGCCCCCGAGTAGGGGGGCGGAACACTGAAGCTTTCTTT.

J is TRBJ2-7 and V is TRBV27; possibly TRBD2 for D (5 bases). The CDR3 runs 15 residues. In germline, CDR1 is MNHEY, CDR2 SMNVEV (reference sequence). V was shortened by 0 bases and J by 2 bases, with 11 bases between the two germline ends. CDR3 in amino acids: CASSLSRDPTYEQYF. The DNA for the CDR3 is TGTGCCAGCAGTTTATCCCGGGATCCCACCTACGAGCAGTACTTC.

The chain joins TRBV5-4 to TRBJ2-3; D might be TRBD1 or TRBD2, each matching 5 bases. This CDR3 spans 15 amino acids. Trimming pared 0 bases from V and 2 bases from J, leaving 10 bases between. Germline CDR1 and CDR2: SGHNT and YYREEE (reference sequence). The CDR3 protein is CASSLGDPNTDTQYF. The CDR3 DNA reads TGTGCCAGCAGCTTGGGGGACCCAAACACAGATACGCAGTATTTT.

The chain employs TRBV7-2 and TRBJ2-7; maybe TRBD2 (5 bases). V was pared by 1 base and J by 3 bases, with 10 bases between. From germline, CDR1 is SGHTA and CDR2 FQGNSA. This CDR3 is 14 amino acids long. In DNA form, the CDR3 reads TGTGCCAGCAGCTTAGATCCTAGCAGCTACGAGCAGTACTTC. This encodes CASSLDPSSYEQYF.

The V and J genes are TRBV28 and TRBJ2-3; D is unclear. Trimming removed 7 bases at V and 7 bases at J, with 15 bases between. This CDR3 region has 13 residues. CDR1 and CDR2 (germline): MDHEN, SYDVKM. The CDR3 spells CASTSLGRYTQYF. CDR3 in DNA: TGTGCCAGCACCTCCTTGGGTCGGTATACGCAGTATTTT.

V and J are TRBV28 and TRBJ2-2; 10 positions match TRBD1. Per the germline V gene, CDR1 is MDHEN and CDR2 is SYDVKM. The CDR3 consists of 17 residues. The ends lost 5 bases at V and 4 bases at J; junction bases unmatched: 10. The CDR3 DNA follows: TGTGCCAGCAGTGTACTGGGGACAGGGGTTGGCACCGGGGAGCTGTTTTTT. Protein: CASSVLGTGVGTGELFF.

The rearrangement uses TRBV5-7 and TRBJ2-7; D possibly corresponds to TRBD1 (6 bases). TRBV5-7 is an ORF for which the function is uncertain. This CDR3 is 14 amino acids long. V was clipped by 3 bases and J by 3 bases, with 13 bases between them. The chain's CDR3 is CASSSTDRNYEQYF. CDR3 DNA: TGTGCCAGCAGCTCGACCGACAGGAACTACGAGCAGTACTTC.

This clone came up a few times. The chain is built from TRBV7-8 and TRBJ1-2, with 7 bases that match TRBD1. The junction had 4 bases not matched to a gene; V was cut back by 1 base and J by 5 bases. The CDR3 spans 14 residues. Germline CDR1 is SGHVS and CDR2 is FQNEAQ. The CDR3 region has the DNA TGTGCCAGCAGCTTAGGCAAGACAGGGTATGGCTACACCTTC. Translation gives CASSLGKTGYGYTF.